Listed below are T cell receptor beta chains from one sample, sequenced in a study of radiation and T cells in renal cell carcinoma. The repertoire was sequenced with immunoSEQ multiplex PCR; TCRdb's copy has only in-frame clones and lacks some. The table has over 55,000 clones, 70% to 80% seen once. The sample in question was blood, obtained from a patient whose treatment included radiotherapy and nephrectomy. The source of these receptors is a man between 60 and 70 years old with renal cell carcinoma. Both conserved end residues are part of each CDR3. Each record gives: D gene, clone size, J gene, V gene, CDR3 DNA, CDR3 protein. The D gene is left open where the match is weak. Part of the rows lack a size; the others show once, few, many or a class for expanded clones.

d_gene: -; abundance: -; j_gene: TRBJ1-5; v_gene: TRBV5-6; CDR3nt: TGTGCCAGCAGCTTGGGGTATAGCAATCAGCCCCAGCATTTT; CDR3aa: CASSLGYSNQPQHF
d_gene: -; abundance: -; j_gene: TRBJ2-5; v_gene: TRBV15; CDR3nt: TGTGCCACCAGCAGAGATCAGGGCCCCTGGGAGACCCAGTACTTC; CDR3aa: CATSRDQGPWETQYF
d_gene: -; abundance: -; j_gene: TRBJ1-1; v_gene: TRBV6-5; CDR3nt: TGTGCCAGCAGTTACGGTCAGGGGACCGAAGCTTTCTTT; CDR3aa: CASSYGQGTEAFF
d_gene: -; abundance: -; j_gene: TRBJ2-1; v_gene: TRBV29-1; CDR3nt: TGCAGCGTCGGCGCATGGGGGGATGAGCAGTTCTTC; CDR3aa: CSVGAWGDEQFF
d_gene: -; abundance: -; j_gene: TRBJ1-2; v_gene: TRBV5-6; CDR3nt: TGTGCCAGCAGCTTGGAGGTGGGGGCACTTTATGGCTGCACCTTC; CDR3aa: CASSLEVGALYGCTF
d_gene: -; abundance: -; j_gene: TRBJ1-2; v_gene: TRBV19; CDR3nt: TGTGCCAGTCGTCCGGGAGGGGGGAGAGGGTATGGCTACACCTTC; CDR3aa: CASRPGGGRGYGYTF
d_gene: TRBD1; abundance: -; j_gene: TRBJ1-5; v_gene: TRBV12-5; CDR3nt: TGTGCTAGTGGTTTCACAGGGGGCAGGGGCAATCAGCCCCAGCATTTT; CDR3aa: CASGFTGGRGNQPQHF
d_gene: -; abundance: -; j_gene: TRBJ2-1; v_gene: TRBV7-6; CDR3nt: TGTGCCAGCAGCTTAGCAGTGGCTAGTAGTGGTGAGCAGTTCTTC; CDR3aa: CASSLAVASSGEQFF
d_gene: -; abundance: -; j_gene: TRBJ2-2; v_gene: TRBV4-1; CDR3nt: TGCGCCAGCAGCCGAACGACGGCGGACTCTTTGAACACCGGGGAGCTGTTTTTT; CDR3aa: CASSRTTADSLNTGELFF
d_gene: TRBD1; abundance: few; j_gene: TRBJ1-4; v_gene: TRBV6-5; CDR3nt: TGTGCCAGCAGTGAGACAGGGGAGGATGAAAAACTGTTTTTT; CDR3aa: CASSETGEDEKLFF
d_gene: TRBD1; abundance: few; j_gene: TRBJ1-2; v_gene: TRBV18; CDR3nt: TGTGCCAGCTCACCGTCGGGGACAGGGGGCGTGAGCCTCTATGGCTACACCTTC; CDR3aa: CASSPSGTGGVSLYGYTF
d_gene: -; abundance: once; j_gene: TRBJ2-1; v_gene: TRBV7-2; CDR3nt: TGTGCCAGCAGCTTAGCCGTGCCCGGCGGGAATGAGCAGTTCTTC; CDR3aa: CASSLAVPGGNEQFF
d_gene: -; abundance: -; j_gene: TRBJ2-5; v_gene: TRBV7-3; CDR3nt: TGTGCCAGCAGCGCCCCCGGCACCCGGGAAGAGACCCAGTACTTC; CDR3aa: CASSAPGTREETQYF
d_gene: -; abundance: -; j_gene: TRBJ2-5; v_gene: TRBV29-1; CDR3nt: TGCAGCGTTGGGCCATTAGGGGAGACCCAGTACTTC; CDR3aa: CSVGPLGETQYF
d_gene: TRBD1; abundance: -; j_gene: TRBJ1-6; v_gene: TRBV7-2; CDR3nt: TGTGCCAGCACCTCCCCGGACAGGGGCCGTAATTCACCCCTCCACTTT; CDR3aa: CASTSPDRGRNSPLHF
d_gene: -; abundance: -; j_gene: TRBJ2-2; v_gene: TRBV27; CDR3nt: TGTGCCAGCAGTTTTATAGCGCCGATTACCGGGGAGCTGTTTTTT; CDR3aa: CASSFIAPITGELFF
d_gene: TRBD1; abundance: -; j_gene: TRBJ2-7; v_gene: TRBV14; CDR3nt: TGTGCCAGCAGCCAAGGGTTCAGGACAGGAAACTCCTACGAGCAGTACTTC; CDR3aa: CASSQGFRTGNSYEQYF
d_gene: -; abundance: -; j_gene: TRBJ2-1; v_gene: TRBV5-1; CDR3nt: TGCGCCAGCAGCGCCGCTGCGGGCAATGAGCAGTTCTTC; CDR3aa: CASSAAAGNEQFF
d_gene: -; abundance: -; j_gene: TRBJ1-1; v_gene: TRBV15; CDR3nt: TGTGCCACTATCGCTTCCTGGGGCCCTAGGGACACTGAAGCTTTCTTT; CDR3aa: CATIASWGPRDTEAFF
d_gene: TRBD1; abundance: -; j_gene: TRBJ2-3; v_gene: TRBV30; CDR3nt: TGTGCCTGGAGTGCGGGACAGGTTGGAGATACGCAGTATTTT; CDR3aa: CAWSAGQVGDTQYF
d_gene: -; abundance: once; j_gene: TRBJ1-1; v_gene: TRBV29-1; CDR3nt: TGCAGCGTTGTGGGCTACAGGGTCGGCACTGAAGCTTTCTTT; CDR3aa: CSVVGYRVGTEAFF
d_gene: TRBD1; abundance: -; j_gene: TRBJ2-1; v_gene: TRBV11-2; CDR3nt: TGTGCCAGCAGCCCAAGGGGGACAGGGGCGGATGAGCAGTTCTTC; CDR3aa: CASSPRGTGADEQFF
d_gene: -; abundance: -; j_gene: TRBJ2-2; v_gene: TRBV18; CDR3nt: TGTGCCAGCTCACCGGGGACTGGAGGGAACACCGGGGAGCTGTTTTTT; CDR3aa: CASSPGTGGNTGELFF
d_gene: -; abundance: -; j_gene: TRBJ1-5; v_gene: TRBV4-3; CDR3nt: TGCGCCAGCAGCCAAGTAAGAGGGGGCAATCAGCCCCAGCATTTT; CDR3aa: CASSQVRGGNQPQHF
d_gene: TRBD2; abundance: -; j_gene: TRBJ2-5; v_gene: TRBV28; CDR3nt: TGTGCCAGCAGACTAGCGGGAGGGGCAGAGACCCAGTACTTC; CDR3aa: CASRLAGGAETQYF
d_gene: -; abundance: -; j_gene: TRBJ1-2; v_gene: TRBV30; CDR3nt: TGTGCCTGGGGGAGAGTCTTGGGCTACACCTTC; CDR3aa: CAWGRVLGYTF
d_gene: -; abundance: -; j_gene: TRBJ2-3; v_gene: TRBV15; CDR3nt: TGTGCCACCAGCAGCCCTCGGGGTACAGATACGCAGTATTTT; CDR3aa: CATSSPRGTDTQYF
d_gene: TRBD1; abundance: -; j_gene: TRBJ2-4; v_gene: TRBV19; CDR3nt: TGTGCCAGTGGACAGGGAGAGTTCTTGGGCCAAAACATTCAGTACTTC; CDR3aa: CASGQGEFLGQNIQYF
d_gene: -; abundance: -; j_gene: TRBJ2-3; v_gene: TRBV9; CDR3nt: TGTGCCAGCAGCTCTCATTGGACGCCCAGCACAGATACGCAGTATTTT; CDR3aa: CASSSHWTPSTDTQYF
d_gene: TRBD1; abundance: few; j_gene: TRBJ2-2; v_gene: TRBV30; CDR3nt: TGTGCCTGGAGATACGGGGACAGGGGGAACACCGGGGAGCTGTTTTTT; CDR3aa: CAWRYGDRGNTGELFF
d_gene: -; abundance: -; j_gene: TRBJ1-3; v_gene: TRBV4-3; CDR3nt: TGCGCCAGCAGCCCCAACGCGATGGGCTCTGGAAACACCATATATTTT; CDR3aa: CASSPNAMGSGNTIYF
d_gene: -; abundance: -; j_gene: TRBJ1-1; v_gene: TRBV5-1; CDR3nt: TGCGCCAGCAGCAGAGACCGGGGGAACACTGAAGCTTTCTTT; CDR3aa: CASSRDRGNTEAFF
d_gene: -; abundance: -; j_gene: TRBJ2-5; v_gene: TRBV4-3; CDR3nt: TGCGCCAGCAGCTACCAGGGGACCGGAGAGACCCAGTACTTC; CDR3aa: CASSYQGTGETQYF
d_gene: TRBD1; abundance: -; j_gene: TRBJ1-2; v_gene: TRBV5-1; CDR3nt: TGCGCCAGCAGCTTGGCTGAGACAGGGGGCTTGTATGGCTACACCTTC; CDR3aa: CASSLAETGGLYGYTF
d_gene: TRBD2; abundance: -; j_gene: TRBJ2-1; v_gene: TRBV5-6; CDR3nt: TGTGCCAGCAGCTTTATACTAGCGACCCATGAGCAGTTCTTC; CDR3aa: CASSFILATHEQFF
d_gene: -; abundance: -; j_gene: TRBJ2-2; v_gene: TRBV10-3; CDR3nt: TGTGCCATCAATCGGGGCAACACCGGGGAGCTGTTTTTT; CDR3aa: CAINRGNTGELFF
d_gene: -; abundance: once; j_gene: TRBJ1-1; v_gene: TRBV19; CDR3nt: TGTGCCAGTACCACCTTAGGGAGCACTGAAGCTTTCTTT; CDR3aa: CASTTLGSTEAFF
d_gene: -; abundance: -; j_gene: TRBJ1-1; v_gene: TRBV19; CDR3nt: TGTGCCAGTAGTACTCTCCTCAGGCTGCCTGAAGCTTTCTTT; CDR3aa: CASSTLLRLPEAFF
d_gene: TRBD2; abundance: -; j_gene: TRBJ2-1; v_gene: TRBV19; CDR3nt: TGTGCCAGTAGTATATTTCCACAGGTAGCGGGAGGCCCCAATGAGCAGTTCTTC; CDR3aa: CASSIFPQVAGGPNEQFF
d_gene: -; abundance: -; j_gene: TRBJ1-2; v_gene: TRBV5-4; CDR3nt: TGTGCCAGCAGCTTCGGGCAGGAAGATGGCTACACCTTC; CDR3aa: CASSFGQEDGYTF
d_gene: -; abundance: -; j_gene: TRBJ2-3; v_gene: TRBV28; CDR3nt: TGTGCCAGCCGAGTCCCGGGACCCAGCACAGATACGCAGTATTTT; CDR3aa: CASRVPGPSTDTQYF
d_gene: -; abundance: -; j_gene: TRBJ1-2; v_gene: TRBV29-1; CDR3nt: TGCAGCGTAACATCAAACTATGGCTACACCTTC; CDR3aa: CSVTSNYGYTF
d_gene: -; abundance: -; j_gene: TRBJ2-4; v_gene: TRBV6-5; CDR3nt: TGTGCCAGCAAAACAGGAATAGCCAAAAACATTCAGTACTTC; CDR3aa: CASKTGIAKNIQYF
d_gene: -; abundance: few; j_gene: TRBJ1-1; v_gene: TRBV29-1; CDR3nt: TGCAGCGTTGGACGAGAGGGGACTGAAGCTTTCTTT; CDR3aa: CSVGREGTEAFF
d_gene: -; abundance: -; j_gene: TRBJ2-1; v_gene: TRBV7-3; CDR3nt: TGTGCCAGCAGCCCAATACCGGGGGTCACGGTTAATGAGCAGTTCTTC; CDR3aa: CASSPIPGVTVNEQFF
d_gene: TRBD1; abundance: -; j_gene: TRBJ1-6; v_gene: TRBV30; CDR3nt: TGTGCCTGGGACAGGGTTAATTCACCCCTCCACTTT; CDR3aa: CAWDRVNSPLHF
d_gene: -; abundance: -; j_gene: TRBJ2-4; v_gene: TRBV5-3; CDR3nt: TGTGCCAGAAGCTTGGACAGGGACGGGGGCCGGGAAAACATTCAGTACTTC; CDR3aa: CARSLDRDGGRENIQYF
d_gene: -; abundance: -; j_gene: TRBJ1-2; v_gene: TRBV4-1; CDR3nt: TGCGCCAGCAGCCAAAGCGGGCTTGGGGGCACCTTC; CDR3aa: CASSQSGLGGTF
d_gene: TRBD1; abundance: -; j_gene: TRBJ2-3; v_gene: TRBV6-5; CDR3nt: TGTGCCAGCAGTCGGACAGGTTATAGCACAGATACGCAGTATTTT; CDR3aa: CASSRTGYSTDTQYF
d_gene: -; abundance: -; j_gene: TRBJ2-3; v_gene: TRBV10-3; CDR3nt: TGTGCCATCAGTGTAAAGTCAACAGGCACCGTGAGGGATACGCAGTATTTT; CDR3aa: CAISVKSTGTVRDTQYF